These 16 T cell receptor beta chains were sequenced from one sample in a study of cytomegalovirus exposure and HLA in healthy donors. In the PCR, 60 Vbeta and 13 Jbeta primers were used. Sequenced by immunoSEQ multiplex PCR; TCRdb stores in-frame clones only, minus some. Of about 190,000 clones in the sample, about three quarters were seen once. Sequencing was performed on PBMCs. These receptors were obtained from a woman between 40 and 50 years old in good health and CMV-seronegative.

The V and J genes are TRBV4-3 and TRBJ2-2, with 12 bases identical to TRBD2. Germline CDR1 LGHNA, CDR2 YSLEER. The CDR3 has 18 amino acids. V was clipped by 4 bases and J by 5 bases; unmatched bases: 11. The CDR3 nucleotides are TGCGCCAGCAGCCCCATAGGACTAGCGGGACGGAGTACCGGGGAGCTGTTTTTT. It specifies CASSPIGLAGRSTGELFF.

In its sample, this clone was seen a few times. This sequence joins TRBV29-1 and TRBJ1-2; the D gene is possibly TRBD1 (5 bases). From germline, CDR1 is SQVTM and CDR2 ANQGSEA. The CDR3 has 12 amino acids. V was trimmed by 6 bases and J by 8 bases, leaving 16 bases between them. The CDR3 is CSVDPWGVGYTF. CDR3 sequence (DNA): TGCAGCGTCGACCCCTGGGGGGTGGGCTACACCTTC.

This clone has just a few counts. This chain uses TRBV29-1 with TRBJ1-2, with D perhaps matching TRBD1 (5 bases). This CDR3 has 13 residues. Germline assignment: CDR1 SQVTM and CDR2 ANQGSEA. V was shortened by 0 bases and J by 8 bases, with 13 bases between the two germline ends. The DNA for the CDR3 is TGCAGCGTTGAAGATCTTATAAGGGGAGGCTACACCTTC. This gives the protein CSVEDLIRGGYTF.

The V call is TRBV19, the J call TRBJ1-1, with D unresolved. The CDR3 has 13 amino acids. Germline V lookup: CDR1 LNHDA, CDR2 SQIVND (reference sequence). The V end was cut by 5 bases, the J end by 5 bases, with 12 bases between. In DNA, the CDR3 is TGTGCCAGTAGTTCCCTGGCGGGGACTGAAGCTTTCTTT. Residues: CASSSLAGTEAFF.

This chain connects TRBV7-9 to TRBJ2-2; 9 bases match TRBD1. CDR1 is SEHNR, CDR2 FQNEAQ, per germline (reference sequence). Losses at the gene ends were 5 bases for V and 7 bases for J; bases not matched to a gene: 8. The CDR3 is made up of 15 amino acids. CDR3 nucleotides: TGTGCCAGCAGCAGAATACAGGGGGCGGACGGGGAGCTGTTTTTT. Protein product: CASSRIQGADGELFF.

CDR3 bases: TGCGCCAGCAACCTAGGGGGGGAAGTATTGGACACCATATATTTT. Translation gives CASNLGGEVLDTIYF. The chain has TRBV23-1 and TRBJ1-3; a weak D match, TRBD1 (6 bases). TRBV23-1 is reported as an ORF; its role is uncertain. This CDR3 contains 15 residues. V lost 7 bases, J lost 8 bases, and 21 bases lay in between.

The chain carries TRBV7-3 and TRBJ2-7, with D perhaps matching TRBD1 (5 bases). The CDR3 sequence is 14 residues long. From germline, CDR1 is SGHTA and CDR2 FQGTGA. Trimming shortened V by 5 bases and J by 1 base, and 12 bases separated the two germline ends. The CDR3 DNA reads TGTGCCAGCAGCCTCCAGGGTGGGTCCTACGAGCAGTACTTC. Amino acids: CASSLQGGSYEQYF.

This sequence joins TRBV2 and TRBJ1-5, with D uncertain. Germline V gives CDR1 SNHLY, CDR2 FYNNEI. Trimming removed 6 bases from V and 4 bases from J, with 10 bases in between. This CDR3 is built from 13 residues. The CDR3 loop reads CASSPLQNQPQHF. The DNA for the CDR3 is TGTGCCAGCAGCCCTCTACAGAATCAGCCCCAGCATTTT.

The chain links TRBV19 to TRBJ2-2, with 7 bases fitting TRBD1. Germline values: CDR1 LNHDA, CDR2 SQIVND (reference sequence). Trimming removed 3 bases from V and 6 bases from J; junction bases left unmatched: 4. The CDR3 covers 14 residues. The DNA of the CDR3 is TGTGCCAGTAGTATTCGGCAGGGGGCCGGGGAGCTGTTTTTT. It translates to CASSIRQGAGELFF.

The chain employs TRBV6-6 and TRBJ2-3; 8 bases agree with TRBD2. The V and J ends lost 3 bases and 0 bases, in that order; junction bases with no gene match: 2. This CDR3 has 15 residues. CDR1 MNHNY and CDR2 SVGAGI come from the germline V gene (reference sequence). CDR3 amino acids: CASSYAGGSTDTQYF. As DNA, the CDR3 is TGTGCCAGCAGTTATGCGGGAGGCAGCACAGATACGCAGTATTTT.

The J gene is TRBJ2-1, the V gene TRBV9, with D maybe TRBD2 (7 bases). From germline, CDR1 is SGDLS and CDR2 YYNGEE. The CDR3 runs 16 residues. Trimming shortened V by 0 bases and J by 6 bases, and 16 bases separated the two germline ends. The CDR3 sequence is CASSVGGGRFGNEQFF. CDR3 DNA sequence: TGTGCCAGCAGCGTAGGGGGGGGCCGCTTTGGCAATGAGCAGTTCTTC.

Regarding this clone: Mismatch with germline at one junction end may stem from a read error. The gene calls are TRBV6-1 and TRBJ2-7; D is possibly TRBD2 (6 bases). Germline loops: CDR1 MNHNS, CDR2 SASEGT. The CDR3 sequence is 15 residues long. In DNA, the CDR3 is TGTGCCAGCAGTAAGAGCGGGCTGAGCTCCTACGAGCAGTGCTTC. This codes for CASSKSGLSSYEQCF.

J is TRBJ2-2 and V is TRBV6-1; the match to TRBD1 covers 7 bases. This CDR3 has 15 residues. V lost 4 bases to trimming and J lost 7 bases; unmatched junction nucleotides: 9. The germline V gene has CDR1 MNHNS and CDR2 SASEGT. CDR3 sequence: CASSVRQGTNGELFF. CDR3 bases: TGTGCCAGCAGTGTAAGACAGGGAACGAACGGGGAGCTGTTTTTT.

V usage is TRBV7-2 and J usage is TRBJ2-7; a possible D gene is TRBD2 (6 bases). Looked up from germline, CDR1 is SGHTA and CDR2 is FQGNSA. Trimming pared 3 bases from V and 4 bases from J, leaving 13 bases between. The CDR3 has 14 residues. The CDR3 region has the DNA TGTGCCAGCAGCTTTTCGGGAGCAATTTACGAGCAGTACTTC. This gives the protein CASSFSGAIYEQYF. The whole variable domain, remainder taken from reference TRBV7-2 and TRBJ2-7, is GAGVSQSPSNKVTEKGKDVELRCDPISGHTALYWYRQSLGQGLEFLIYFQGNSAPDKSGLPSDRFSAERTGGSVSTLTIQRTQQEDSAVYLCASSFSGAIYEQYFGPGTRLTVT.

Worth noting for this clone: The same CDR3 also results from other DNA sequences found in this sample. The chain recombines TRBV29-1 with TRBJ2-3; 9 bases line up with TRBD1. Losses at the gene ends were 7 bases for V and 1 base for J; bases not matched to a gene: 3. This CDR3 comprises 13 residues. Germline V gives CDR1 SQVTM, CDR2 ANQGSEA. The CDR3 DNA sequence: TGCAGCGCTAGACAGGGGGGCACAGATACGCAGTATTTT. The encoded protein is CSARQGGTDTQYF.

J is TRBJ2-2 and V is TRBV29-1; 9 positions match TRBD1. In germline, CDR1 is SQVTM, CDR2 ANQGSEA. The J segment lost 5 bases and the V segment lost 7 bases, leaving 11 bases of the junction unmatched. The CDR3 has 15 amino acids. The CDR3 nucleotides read TGCAGCGCAACCCCGACAGGGGGGGTAACCGGGGAGCTGTTTTTT. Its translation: CSATPTGGVTGELFF.